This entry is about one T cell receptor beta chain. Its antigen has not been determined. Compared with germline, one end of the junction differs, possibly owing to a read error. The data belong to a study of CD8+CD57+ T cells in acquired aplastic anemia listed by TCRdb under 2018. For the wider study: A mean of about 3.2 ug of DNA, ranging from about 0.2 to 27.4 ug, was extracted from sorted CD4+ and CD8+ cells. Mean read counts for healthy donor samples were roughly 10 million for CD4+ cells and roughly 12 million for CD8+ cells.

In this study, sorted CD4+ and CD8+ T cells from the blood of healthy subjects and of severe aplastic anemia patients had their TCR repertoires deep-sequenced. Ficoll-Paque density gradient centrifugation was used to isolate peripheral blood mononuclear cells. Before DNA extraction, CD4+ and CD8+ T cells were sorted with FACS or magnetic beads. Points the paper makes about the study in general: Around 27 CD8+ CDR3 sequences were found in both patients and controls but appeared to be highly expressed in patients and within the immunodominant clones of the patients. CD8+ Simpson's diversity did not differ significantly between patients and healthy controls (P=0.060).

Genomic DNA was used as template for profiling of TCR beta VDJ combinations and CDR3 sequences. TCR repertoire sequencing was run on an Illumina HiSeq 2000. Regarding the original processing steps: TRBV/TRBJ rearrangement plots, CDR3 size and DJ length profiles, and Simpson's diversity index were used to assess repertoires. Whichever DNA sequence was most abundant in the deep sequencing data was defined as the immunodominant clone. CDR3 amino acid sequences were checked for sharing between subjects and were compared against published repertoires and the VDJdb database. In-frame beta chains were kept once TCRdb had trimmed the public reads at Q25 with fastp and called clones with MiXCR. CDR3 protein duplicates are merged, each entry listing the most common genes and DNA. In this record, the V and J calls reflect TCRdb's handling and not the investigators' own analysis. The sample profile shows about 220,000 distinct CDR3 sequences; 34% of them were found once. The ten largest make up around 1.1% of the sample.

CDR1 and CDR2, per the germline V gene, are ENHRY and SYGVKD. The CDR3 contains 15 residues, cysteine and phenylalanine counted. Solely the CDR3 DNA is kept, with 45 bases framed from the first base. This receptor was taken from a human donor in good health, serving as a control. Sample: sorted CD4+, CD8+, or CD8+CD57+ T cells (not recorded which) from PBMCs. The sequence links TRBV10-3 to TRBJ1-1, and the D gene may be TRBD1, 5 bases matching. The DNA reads TGTGCCAGCAGTTACTCGAAACGGGGGGTCACTGAAGCTTTCTTT. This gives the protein CASSYSKRGVTEAFF.